This T cell receptor beta chain stems from a study of CD8+CD57+ T cells in acquired aplastic anemia. Study results and limitations: A significant difference in CD8+ Simpson's diversity between patients and controls was not found. More than 25 was the count of CD8+ CDR3 sequences that patients shared with controls.

Concerning this clonotype: Its antigen is not identified.

The CDR3 is 16 residues long. V was pared by 7 bases and J by 8 bases, with 15 bases of the junction left unmatched. Profiles of TCR beta VDJ and CDR3 were generated from a genomic DNA template. Via MiXCR, TCRdb re-called the reads, giving one row per CDR3 protein. The table lists more than 150,000 distinct CDR3 sequences, approximately 50% of them singletons. In patients chosen for sequencing, flow cytometry had shown CD8+CD57+ cell expansion. Among the patients, all had severe acquired aplastic anemia. Patients had not yet gotten any therapy when their blood was taken for sampling. This TCR derives from a human donor with aplastic anemia. Sequencing was performed on sorted CD4+, CD8+, or CD8+CD57+ T cells (not recorded which) from PBMCs. The V gene is TRBV12-3 or TRBV12-4, the J gene TRBJ2-1, with 9 nucleotides matching TRBD2. CDR3 loop: CASTEASGRFIYEQFF. The CDR3 coding sequence is TGTGCCAGCACTGAAGCGAGCGGGAGGTTTATCTATGAGCAGTTCTTC.